This passage covers 18 T cell receptor beta chains from one sample sequenced in a study of T cells in Graves' hyperthyroidism and ophthalmopathy (dated by TCRdb to between 2017 and 2020). Library preparation employed multiplex PCR. Sequencer: Illumina HiSeq 2000. Amplification of TCR beta CDR3 regions was carried out from RNA transcripts. The first round of RT-PCR for the TCR CDR3 was performed with the HTBI primer set and the Qiagen OneStep RT-PCR kit. In TCRdb, the public reads were trimmed at Q25 with fastp and aligned with MiXCR, with productive beta chains retained. Rows are unified per CDR3 protein, each entry keeping the most common DNA and genes. The sample contains hundreds of thousands of distinct CDR3 sequences, 12% to 15% of them found a single time. The ten largest clones add up to 34% of the sample. The sequencing input was blood. The source is a middle-aged woman with Graves' ophthalmopathy.

At least ten counts were recorded for this clonotype. This chain joins TRBV18 and TRBJ1-1, with D unclear. Germline CDR1 KGHSH, CDR2 LQKENI. This CDR3 has 14 amino acids. The V end lost 8 bases, the J end lost 1 base, and 14 bases lay between the germline ends. The CDR3 protein is CASSPRTGNTEAFF. The DNA of the CDR3 is TGTGCCAGCAGTCCCCGGACGGGGAACACTGAAGCTTTCTTT.

This clonotype was seen more than once but under ten times. The chain uses TRBV27 and TRBJ2-1, with TRBD2 matching 14 bases. The ends lost 2 bases at V and 9 bases at J; junction bases unmatched: 6. Germline V gene sequence: CDR1 MNHEY, CDR2 SMNVEV (reference sequence). This CDR3 comprises 16 residues. The CDR3 is CASSLRGTSGRTEQFF. The CDR3 nucleotides are TGTGCCAGCAGTTTAAGGGGGACTAGCGGGAGAACTGAGCAGTTCTTC.

The chain links TRBV4-1 to TRBJ2-3; D uncertain. CDR1 is MGHRA and CDR2 is YSYEKL in the germline V gene. Trimming cost V 2 bases and J 1 base, with 13 bases left between them. There are 16 residues in the CDR3. Here the CDR3 reads CASSQLVVERTDTQYF. The CDR3 bases are TGCGCCAGCAGCCAACTCGTAGTAGAGCGCACAGATACGCAGTATTTT.

The chain combines TRBV19 with TRBJ2-7; D is ambiguous. CDR3 length equals 15 residues. Germline-derived CDR1 and CDR2 are LNHDA and SQIVND (reference sequence). V was pared by 5 bases and J by 3 bases, with 17 bases between. This CDR3 is CASSARRQKDYEQYF. The DNA of the CDR3 is TGTGCCAGTAGTGCGCGCAGACAAAAGGACTACGAGCAGTACTTC.

This clonotype has a count of ten or more. This chain joins TRBV20-1 and TRBJ2-1; no firm D call. The germline gives CDR1 DFQATT, CDR2 SNEGSKA (reference sequence). The V gene lost 8 bases and the J gene lost 6 bases, with 14 bases spanning the gap. This CDR3 comprises 12 residues. The CDR3 coding sequence is TGCAGTCTAACAAAACTGGTCAATGAGCAGTTCTTC. This translates into CSLTKLVNEQFF.

This clonotype was counted at least ten times. The chain links TRBV6-1 to TRBJ1-2; TRBD1 aligns across 9 bases. CDR1 and CDR2 (germline): MNHNS, SASEGT. Unmatched junction bases numbered 9, after V lost 5 bases and J lost 5 bases. The CDR3 is made up of 15 amino acids. DNA of the CDR3: TGTGCCAGCAGTTCCCGGACAGGGGCGCTTTATGGCTACACCTTC. It translates to CASSSRTGALYGYTF.

The gene calls are TRBV14 and TRBJ2-7; 8 nucleotides agree with TRBD1. This CDR3 has 15 amino acids. The trim removed 4 bases at V and 2 bases at J, leaving 7 bases unmatched. Germline-derived CDR1 and CDR2 are SGHDN and FVKESK. The CDR3 region is CASSPQGVRAYEQYF. In nucleotides, the CDR3 is TGTGCCAGCAGCCCACAGGGGGTAAGGGCCTACGAGCAGTACTTC.

This clonotype was counted between two and nine times. V gene TRBV3-1 combines with J gene TRBJ2-1; perhaps TRBD1 as D (6 bases). CDR3 length equals 16 residues. From germline, CDR1 is LGHDT and CDR2 YNNKEL (reference sequence). V was pared by 0 bases and J by 0 bases, with 9 bases between. DNA for the CDR3: TGTGCCAGCAGCCAAGATGTAGGGGGCTCCTACAATGAGCAGTTCTTC. Translating it yields CASSQDVGGSYNEQFF.

The chain combines TRBV14 with TRBJ1-6; no clear D gene. Germline assignment: CDR1 SGHDN and CDR2 FVKESK. CDR3 size: 12 residues. The V and J ends lost 1 base and 10 bases respectively, with 5 bases between them. The CDR3 reads CASSQGRSPLHF. The CDR3 nucleotides read TGTGCCAGCAGCCAAGGACGATCACCCCTCCACTTT.

This clonotype was recorded a few times. CDR3 bases: TGCGCCAGCAGCTTGAGTTGGCACTTTGAAGCTTTCTTT. This codes for CASSLSWHFEAFF. V and J are TRBV5-1 and TRBJ1-1; D uncertain. The length of the CDR3 is 13 residues. Trimming pared 1 base from V and 7 bases from J, leaving 11 bases between. Germline CDR1 and CDR2: SGHRS and YFSETQ.

This clonotype was recorded many times. CDR3 nucleotide sequence: TGTGCCACGAGCAGGGGAATCGGTATCCAGCATTTT. It translates to CATSRGIGIQHF. This rearrangement joins TRBV24-1 to TRBJ1-5; D perhaps matches TRBD1 (6 bases). V was pared by 10 bases and J by 12 bases, with 18 bases between. The CDR3 extends over 12 amino acids. CDR1 and CDR2 from the germline V gene are KGHDR and SFDVKD.

This clonotype was counted at least ten times. This chain links TRBV12-3 or TRBV12-4 with TRBJ2-7, with 8 bases lining up with TRBD1. J gave up 4 bases and V 1 base, and 12 bases lay outside the gene matches. The CDR3 runs to 17 residues. CDR3 protein: CASSLDPPGQELYEQYF. In DNA, the CDR3 is TGTGCCAGCAGTTTAGACCCCCCGGGACAGGAATTATACGAGCAGTACTTC.

This clonotype was recorded many times. The rearrangement joins TRBV6-1 to TRBJ1-2; no clear D. Germline assignment: CDR1 MNHNS and CDR2 SASEGT. V lost 8 bases, J lost 7 bases, and 14 bases lay in between. The CDR3 length is 12 residues. The CDR3 reads CASEPGVGGYTF. The CDR3, as DNA: TGTGCCAGCGAACCGGGTGTGGGTGGCTACACCTTC.

In its sample, this clonotype was seen many times. This rearrangement joins TRBV12-3 or TRBV12-4 to TRBJ1-1; D is perhaps TRBD1 (5 bases). Deletions cut 5 bases from V and 11 bases from J, with 18 bases between. The CDR3 length is 13 residues. The CDR3 nucleotides read TGTGCCAGCAGTCCTACGGGGGGGGTGAAGGCTTTCTTT. Amino acids: CASSPTGGVKAFF.

The gene calls are TRBV28 and TRBJ2-7; possible D gene TRBD2, 6 bases. This CDR3 spans 14 amino acids. CDR1 and CDR2 (germline): MDHEN, SYDVKM. Trimming left V 5 bases short and J 2 bases short, with 13 bases between. The CDR3 protein is CASSERTGAYEQYF. For the CDR3, the DNA is TGTGCCAGCAGTGAAAGGACGGGGGCCTACGAGCAGTACTTC.

This clonotype was counted ten times or more. V and J are TRBV27 and TRBJ2-3; TRBD1 agrees at 9 bases. This CDR3 comprises 15 residues. V lost 8 bases to trimming and J lost 0 bases; unmatched junction nucleotides: 6. The V gene's germline CDR1 is MNHEY and CDR2 SMNVEV (reference sequence). In DNA, the CDR3 is TGTGCCAGCGGAATACAGGGGGCTAGCACAGATACGCAGTATTTT. This encodes CASGIQGASTDTQYF.

This chain links TRBV20-1 with TRBJ1-1, with unresolved D. This CDR3 is 14 amino acids long. V gave up 1 base and J gave up 5 bases, with 14 bases separating them. Germline V gives CDR1 DFQATT, CDR2 SNEGSKA (reference sequence). The CDR3 DNA reads TGCAGTGCTAGAGCACCTTTCGGGTGGACTGAAGCTTTCTTT. Translated: CSARAPFGWTEAFF.

CDR3 nucleotides: TGTGCCAGCAGCCAAGATCGTCAGATTCAGCCCCAGCATTTT. Residues: CASSQDRQIQPQHF. J is TRBJ1-5 and V is TRBV4-2; D is unclear. V lost 0 bases to trimming and J lost 6 bases, with 9 bases between them. The germline CDR1 and CDR2 sequences are LGHNA and YNFKEQ. The CDR3 runs 14 residues.